Each of the 11 T cell receptor beta chains below was sequenced from the same sample in a study of blood T cell repertoires in COVID-19. Profiling relied on immunoSEQ multiplex PCR, and the TCRdb table lists in-frame clones only, not all of them. The data contain 220,000 or so clones, approximately 82% of them singletons. Sequencing was carried out using peripheral blood. The receptors were sampled from a woman over 75 with acute or convalescent COVID-19.

The genes are TRBV2 and TRBJ1-4; 10 nucleotides match TRBD1. The germline gives CDR1 SNHLY, CDR2 FYNNEI. V shed 8 bases, J shed 10 bases, and the junction held 10 bases outside the gene matches. The CDR3 is 14 amino acids. CDR3 amino acids: CASSERDRGGKLFF. CDR3 DNA: TGTGCCAGCTCGGAGCGGGACAGGGGTGGAAAACTGTTTTTT.

This clone has only a few counts. The chain employs TRBV27 and TRBJ2-7, with a weak D call TRBD2 (5 bases). This CDR3 is 13 amino acids long. Per the germline V gene, CDR1 is MNHEY and CDR2 is SMNVEV (reference sequence). Trimming took 7 bases from V and 4 from J, leaving 14 bases between them. The CDR3 DNA reads as TGTGCCAGCACCTCCATCCCGGGGTACGAGCAGTACTTC. Translated: CASTSIPGYEQYF.

For the CDR3, the DNA is TGTGCCAGCAGCCCAGGGGCGGAGAACACTGAAGCTTTCTTT. Its translation is CASSPGAENTEAFF. V and J are TRBV28 and TRBJ1-1; D may be TRBD1 (6 bases). V lost 6 bases to trimming and J lost 1 base, with 12 bases between them. The germline gives CDR1 MDHEN, CDR2 SYDVKM. The CDR3 contains 14 residues.

The V call is TRBV28, the J call TRBJ2-3, with TRBD1 as a possible D gene (5 bases). V was shortened by 5 bases and J by 7 bases, with 13 bases between the two germline ends. There are 13 residues in the CDR3. Germline CDR1 and CDR2: MDHEN and SYDVKM. In nucleotides, the CDR3 is TGTGCCAGCAGTGTGGGGTCAGGGAATACGCAGTATTTT. Its protein product is CASSVGSGNTQYF. The full variable domain, rest sourced from reference TRBV28 and TRBJ2-3, is DVKVTQSSRYLVKRTGEKVFLECVQDMDHENMFWYRQDPGLGLRLIYFSYDVKMKEKGDIPEGYSVSREKKERFSLILESASTNQTSMYLCASSVGSGNTQYFGPGTRLTVL.

The chain uses TRBV6-2 or TRBV6-3 and TRBJ2-7; TRBD2 matches at 8 bases. CDR1 and CDR2 from the germline V gene are MNHEY and SVGEGT. Trimming cost V 6 bases and J 3 bases; bases outside gene matches: 7. The CDR3 contains 14 residues. The CDR3 reads CASSSAGGSYEQYF. CDR3 nucleotides: TGTGCCAGCAGCAGCGCGGGGGGTAGCTACGAGCAGTACTTC.

V is TRBV27 and J is TRBJ1-1; D might be TRBD1 (6 bases). CDR3 size: 14 residues. V lost 9 bases and J 1 base, leaving 15 bases between the germline ends. Germline CDR1 is MNHEY and CDR2 is SMNVEV (reference sequence). DNA for the CDR3: TGTGCCAGTCAGCGGGGGACACCGAACACTGAAGCTTTCTTT. This gives the protein CASQRGTPNTEAFF.

The V call is TRBV7-9, the J call TRBJ1-5; possible D gene TRBD1, 5 bases. CDR3 length: 15 residues. Germline lookup yields CDR1 SEHNR and CDR2 FQNEAQ (reference sequence). With 4 bases removed from V and 2 bases from J, the gap between germline ends came to 12 bases. CDR3: CASSSTRGGNQPQHF. The CDR3 DNA is TGTGCCAGCAGCTCTACACGGGGGGGCAATCAGCCCCAGCATTTT.

This clone has a handful of counts. The chain links TRBV27 to TRBJ2-7; D not resolved. Trimming cost V 4 bases and J 5 bases, with 12 bases left between them. There are 13 residues in the CDR3. The V gene's germline CDR1 is MNHEY and CDR2 SMNVEV (reference sequence). In DNA form, the CDR3 reads TGTGCCAGCAGTTCCCTAGGTGCCCACGAGCAGTACTTC. Its protein is CASSSLGAHEQYF.

The V call is TRBV15, the J call TRBJ1-3, with D tentatively TRBD1 (5 bases). The germline V gene has CDR1 LNHNV and CDR2 YYDKDF (reference sequence). This CDR3 is 17 amino acids long. Trimming stripped 0 bases from V and 8 bases from J, with 20 bases between. The CDR3 nucleotides read TGTGCCACCAGCAGAGATCTCGGACATCGTGGAAGAGACACCATATATTTT. It is translated as CATSRDLGHRGRDTIYF.

This clone was picked up a small number of times. The chain employs TRBV29-1 and TRBJ2-1, with D possibly TRBD2 on 6 matching bases. Trimming cost V 6 bases and J 8 bases, with 20 bases left between them. From germline, CDR1 is SQVTM and CDR2 ANQGSEA. This CDR3 comprises 14 residues. As DNA, the CDR3 is TGCAGCGTCCGAACTAGCACTCAGGCTGATGAGCAGTTCTTC. Its translation is CSVRTSTQADEQFF.

The CDR3 sequence is CASTRLRVGNTEAFF. As DNA, the CDR3 is TGTGCCAGCACCCGGCTCAGGGTGGGGAACACTGAAGCTTTCTTT. The chain uses TRBV2 and TRBJ1-1, with TRBD1 as a possible D gene (5 bases). The CDR3 sequence is 15 residues long. Germline loops: CDR1 SNHLY, CDR2 FYNNEI. Trimming took off 7 bases at V and 1 base at J, with 16 bases between the two ends.